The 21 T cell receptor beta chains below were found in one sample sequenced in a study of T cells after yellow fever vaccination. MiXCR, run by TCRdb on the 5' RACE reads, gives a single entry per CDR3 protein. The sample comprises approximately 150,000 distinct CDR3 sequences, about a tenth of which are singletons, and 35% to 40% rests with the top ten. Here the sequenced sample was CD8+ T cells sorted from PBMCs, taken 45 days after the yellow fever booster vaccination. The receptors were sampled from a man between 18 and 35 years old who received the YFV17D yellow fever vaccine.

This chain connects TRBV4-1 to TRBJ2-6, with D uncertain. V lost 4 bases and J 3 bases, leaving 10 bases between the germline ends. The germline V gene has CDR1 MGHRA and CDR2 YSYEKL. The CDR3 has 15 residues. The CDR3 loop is CASSRQPLGANVLTF. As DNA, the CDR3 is TGCGCCAGCAGCCGTCAGCCCCTTGGGGCCAACGTCCTGACTTTC.

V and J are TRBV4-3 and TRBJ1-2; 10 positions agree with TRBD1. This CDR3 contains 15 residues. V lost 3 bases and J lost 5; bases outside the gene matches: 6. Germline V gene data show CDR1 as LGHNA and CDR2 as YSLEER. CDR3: CASSHETGGGYGYTF. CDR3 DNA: TGCGCCAGCAGCCATGAGACAGGGGGCGGTTATGGCTACACCTTC.

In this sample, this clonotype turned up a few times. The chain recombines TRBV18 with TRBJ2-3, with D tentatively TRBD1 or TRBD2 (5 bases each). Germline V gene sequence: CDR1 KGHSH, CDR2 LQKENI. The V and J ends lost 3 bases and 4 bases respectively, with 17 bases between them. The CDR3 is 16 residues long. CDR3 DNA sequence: TGTGCCAGCTCACCCGAGGGGACCCAGAAGCCAGATACGCAGTATTTT. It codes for CASSPEGTQKPDTQYF.

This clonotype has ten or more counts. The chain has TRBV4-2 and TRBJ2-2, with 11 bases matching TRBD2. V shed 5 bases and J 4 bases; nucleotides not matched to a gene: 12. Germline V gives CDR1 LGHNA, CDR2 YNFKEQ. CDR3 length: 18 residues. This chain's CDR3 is CASSLSTSGDLITGELFF. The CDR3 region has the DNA TGTGCCAGCAGCTTATCGACTAGCGGGGACCTTATCACCGGGGAGCTGTTTTTT.

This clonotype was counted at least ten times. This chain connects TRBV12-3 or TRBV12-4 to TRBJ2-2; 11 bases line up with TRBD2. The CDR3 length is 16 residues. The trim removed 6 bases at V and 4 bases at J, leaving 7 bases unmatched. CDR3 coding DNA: TGTGCCAGCAGCACGACTAGCGGGGTACGCACCGGGGAGCTGTTTTTT. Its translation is CASSTTSGVRTGELFF.

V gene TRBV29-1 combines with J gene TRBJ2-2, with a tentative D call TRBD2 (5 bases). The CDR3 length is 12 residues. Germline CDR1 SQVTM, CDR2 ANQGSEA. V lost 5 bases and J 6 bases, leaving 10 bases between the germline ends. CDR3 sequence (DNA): TGCAGCGTTAGGACTGAGGCCGGGGAGCTGTTTTTT. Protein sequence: CSVRTEAGELFF.

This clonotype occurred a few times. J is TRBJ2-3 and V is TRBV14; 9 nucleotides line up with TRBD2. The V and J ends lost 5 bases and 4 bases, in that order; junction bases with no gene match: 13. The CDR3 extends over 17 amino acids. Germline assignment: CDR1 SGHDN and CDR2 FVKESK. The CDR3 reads CASSAGDERLAADTQYF. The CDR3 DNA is TGTGCCAGCAGCGCAGGGGATGAGAGACTAGCGGCAGATACGCAGTATTTT. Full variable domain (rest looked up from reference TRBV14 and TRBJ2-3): EAGVTQFPSHSVIEKGQTVTLRCDPISGHDNLYWYRRVMGKEIKFLLHFVKESKQDESGMPNNRFLAERTGGTYSTLKVQPAELEDSGVYFCASSAGDERLAADTQYFGPGTRLTVL.

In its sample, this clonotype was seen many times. CDR3 sequence (DNA): TGTGCCAGCAGTTACTTCGCAACCGGGGAGCTGTTTTTT. Its translation: CASSYFATGELFF. The chain joins TRBV6-6 to TRBJ2-2; D ambiguous. This CDR3 spans 13 amino acids. The germline V gene encodes CDR1 MNHNY and CDR2 SVGAGI (reference sequence). The ends were cut back, 1 base at V and 5 bases at J, with 5 bases in the middle.

The CDR3 coding sequence is TGCGCCAGCAGCCTCCTGGGTTCGGTTAATCAGCCCCAGCATTTT. This gives the protein CASSLLGSVNQPQHF. This chain uses TRBV4-1 with TRBJ1-5; D call uncertain. The germline V gene has CDR1 MGHRA and CDR2 YSYEKL. The CDR3 consists of 15 residues. V lost 4 bases, J lost 4 bases, and 14 bases lay in between.

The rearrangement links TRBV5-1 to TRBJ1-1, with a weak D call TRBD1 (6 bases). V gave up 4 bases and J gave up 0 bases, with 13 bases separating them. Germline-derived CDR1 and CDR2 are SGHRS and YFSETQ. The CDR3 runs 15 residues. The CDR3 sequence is CASSNAGHMNTEAFF. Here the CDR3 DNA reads TGCGCCAGCAGCAACGCGGGACATATGAACACTGAAGCTTTCTTT.

The CDR3 reads CASRGTGMENTIYF. DNA of the CDR3: TGTGCCAGCAGGGGGACGGGGATGGAAAACACCATATATTTT. The rearrangement uses TRBV6-6 and TRBJ1-3; maybe TRBD1 (5 bases). V was pared by 6 bases and J by 6 bases, with 15 bases between. Germline V lookup: CDR1 MNHNY, CDR2 SVGAGI (reference sequence). The CDR3 covers 14 residues.

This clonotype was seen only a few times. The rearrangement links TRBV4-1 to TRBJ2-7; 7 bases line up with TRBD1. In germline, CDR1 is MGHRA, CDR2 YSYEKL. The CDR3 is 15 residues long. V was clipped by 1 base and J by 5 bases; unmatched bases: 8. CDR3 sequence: CASSQADRVKDEQYF. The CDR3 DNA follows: TGCGCCAGCAGCCAAGCCGACAGGGTTAAAGACGAGCAGTACTTC.

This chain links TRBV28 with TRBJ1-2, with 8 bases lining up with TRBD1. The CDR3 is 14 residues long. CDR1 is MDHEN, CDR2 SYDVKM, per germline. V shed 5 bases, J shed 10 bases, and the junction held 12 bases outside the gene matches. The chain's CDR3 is CASSPGPGTGFYTF. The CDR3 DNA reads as TGTGCCAGCAGTCCCGGTCCCGGGACAGGTTTCTACACCTTC.

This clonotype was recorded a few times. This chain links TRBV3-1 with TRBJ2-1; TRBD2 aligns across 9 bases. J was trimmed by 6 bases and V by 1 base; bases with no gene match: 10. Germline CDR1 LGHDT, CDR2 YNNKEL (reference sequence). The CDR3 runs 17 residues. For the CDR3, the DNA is TGTGCCAGCAGCCAAGGTGCCGCGGGGGGGCGACGCAATGAGCAGTTCTTC. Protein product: CASSQGAAGGRRNEQFF.

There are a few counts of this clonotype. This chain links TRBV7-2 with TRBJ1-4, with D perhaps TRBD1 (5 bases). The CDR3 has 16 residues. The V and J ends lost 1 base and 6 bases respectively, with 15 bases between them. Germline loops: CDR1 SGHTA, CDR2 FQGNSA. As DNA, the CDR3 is TGTGCCAGCAGCTTAGTCCCCCAGGGAGTTTATGAAAAACTGTTTTTT. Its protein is CASSLVPQGVYEKLFF.

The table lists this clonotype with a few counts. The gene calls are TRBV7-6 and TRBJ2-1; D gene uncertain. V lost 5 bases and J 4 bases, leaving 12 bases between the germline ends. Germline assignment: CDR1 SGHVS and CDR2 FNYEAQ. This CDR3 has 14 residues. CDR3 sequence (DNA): TGTGCCAGCAGCCCGGCTGGTCCGTACAATGAGCAGTTCTTC. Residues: CASSPAGPYNEQFF. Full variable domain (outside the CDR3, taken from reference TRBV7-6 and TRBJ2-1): GAGVSQSPRYKVTKRGQDVALRCDPISGHVSLYWYRQALGQGPEFLTYFNYEAQQDKSGLPNDRFSAERPEGSISTLTIQRTEQRDSAMYRCASSPAGPYNEQFFGPGTRLTVL.

CDR3 protein: CASSQEGTDQETQYF. Written as DNA, the CDR3 is TGCGCCAGCAGCCAAGAAGGAACAGATCAAGAGACCCAGTACTTC. The chain links TRBV4-1 to TRBJ2-5; no firm D call. Germline CDR1 reads MGHRA; CDR2 reads YSYEKL. The V gene lost 0 bases and the J gene lost 2 bases, with 10 bases spanning the gap. This CDR3 has 15 residues.

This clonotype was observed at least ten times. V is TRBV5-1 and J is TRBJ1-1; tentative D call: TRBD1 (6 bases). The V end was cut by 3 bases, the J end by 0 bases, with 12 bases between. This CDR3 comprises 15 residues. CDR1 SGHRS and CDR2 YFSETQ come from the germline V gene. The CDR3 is CASSSGGIMNTEAFF. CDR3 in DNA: TGCGCCAGCAGCTCCGGGGGCATCATGAACACTGAAGCTTTCTTT.

The CDR3 sequence: CASSPGLAGVQYV. The CDR3 bases are TGTGCCAGCAGCCCAGGACTAGCGGGTGTGCAGTACGTC. This chain connects TRBV11-2 to TRBJ2-7; 11 bases are a match to TRBD2. Germline loops: CDR1 SGHAT, CDR2 FQNNGV. With 5 bases clipped from V and 9 bases from J, the junction kept 6 bases outside the gene matches. This CDR3 comprises 13 residues.

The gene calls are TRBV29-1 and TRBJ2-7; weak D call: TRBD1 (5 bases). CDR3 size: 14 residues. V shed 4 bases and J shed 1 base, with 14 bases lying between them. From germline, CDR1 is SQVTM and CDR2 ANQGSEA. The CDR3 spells CSVVPPAGSYEQYF. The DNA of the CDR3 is TGCAGCGTTGTTCCCCCAGCAGGGTCCTACGAGCAGTACTTC.

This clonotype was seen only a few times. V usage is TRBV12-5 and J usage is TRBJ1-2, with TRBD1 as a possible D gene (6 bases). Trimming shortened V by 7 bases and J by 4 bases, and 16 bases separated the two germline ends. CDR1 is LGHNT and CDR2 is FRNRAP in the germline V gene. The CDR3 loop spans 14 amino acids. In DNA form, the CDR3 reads TGTGCTAGTGCTCTGGGGGGGGCCTCCTATGGCTACACCTTC. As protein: CASALGGASYGYTF.